This T cell receptor (beta chain) emerged from a study of T cell responses to AZD1222 COVID-19 vaccine. Germline lookup yields CDR1 MNHEY and CDR2 SMNVEV (reference sequence). V was cut by 3 bases and J by 3 bases, with 9 bases left in between. The CDR3 has 13 amino acids. A note on this clone: Its target is not known.

Study-wide points: Repertoire collection took place solely once the T cell response had peaked. Close to half of spike-specific TCRs reportedly recognize unmutated variant regions.

Clones were sequenced by immunoSEQ multiplex PCR, and TCRdb holds only the in-frame ones, with some missing. The sample has approximately 150,000 clones; around 89% are singletons. The material was peripheral blood, obtained 28 days after the second AZD1222 dose. The V and J genes are TRBV27 and TRBJ2-7, with D perhaps matching TRBD1 or TRBD2 (5 bases each). The receptor's source is an adult who received the AZD1222 COVID-19 vaccine. The CDR3 loop reads CASSFLRGYEQYF. In DNA form, the CDR3 reads TGTGCCAGCAGTTTTTTGAGGGGCTACGAGCAGTACTTC.